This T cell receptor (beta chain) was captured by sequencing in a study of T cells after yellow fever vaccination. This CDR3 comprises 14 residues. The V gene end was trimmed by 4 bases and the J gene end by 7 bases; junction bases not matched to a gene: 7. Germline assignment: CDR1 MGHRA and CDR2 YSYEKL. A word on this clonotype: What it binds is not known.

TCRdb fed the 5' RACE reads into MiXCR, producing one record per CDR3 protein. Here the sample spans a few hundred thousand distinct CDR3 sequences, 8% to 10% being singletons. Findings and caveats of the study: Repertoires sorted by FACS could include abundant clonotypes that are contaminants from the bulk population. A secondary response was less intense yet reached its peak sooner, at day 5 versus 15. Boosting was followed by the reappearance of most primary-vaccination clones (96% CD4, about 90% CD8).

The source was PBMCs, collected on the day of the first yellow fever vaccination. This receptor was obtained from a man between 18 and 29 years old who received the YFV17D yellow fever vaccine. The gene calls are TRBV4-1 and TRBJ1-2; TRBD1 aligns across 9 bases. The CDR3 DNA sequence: TGCGCCAGCAGCCTGGACAGGGGAACGGCTGGCTACACCTTC. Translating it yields CASSLDRGTAGYTF.